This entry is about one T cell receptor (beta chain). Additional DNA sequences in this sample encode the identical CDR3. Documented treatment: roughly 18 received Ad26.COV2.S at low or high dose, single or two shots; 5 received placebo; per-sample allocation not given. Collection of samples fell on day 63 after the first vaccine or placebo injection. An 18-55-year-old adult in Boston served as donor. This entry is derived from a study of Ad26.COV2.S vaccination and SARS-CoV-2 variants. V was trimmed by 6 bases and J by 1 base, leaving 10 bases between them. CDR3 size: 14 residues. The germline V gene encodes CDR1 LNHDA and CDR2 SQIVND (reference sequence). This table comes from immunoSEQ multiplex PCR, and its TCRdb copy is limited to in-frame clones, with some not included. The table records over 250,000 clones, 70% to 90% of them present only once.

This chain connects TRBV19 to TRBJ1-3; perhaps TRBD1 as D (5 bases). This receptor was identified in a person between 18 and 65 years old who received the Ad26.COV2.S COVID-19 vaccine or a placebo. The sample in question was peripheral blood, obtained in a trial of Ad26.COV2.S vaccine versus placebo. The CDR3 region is CASSPDSSGNTIYF. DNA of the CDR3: TGTGCCAGTAGCCCCGACAGTTCTGGAAACACCATATATTTT. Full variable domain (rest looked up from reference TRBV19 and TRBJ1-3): DGGITQSPKYLFRKEGQNVTLSCEQNLNHDAMYWYRQDPGQGLRLIYYSQIVNDFQKGDIAEGYSVSREKKESFPLTVTSAQKNPTAFYLCASSPDSSGNTIYFGEGSWLTVV.